This T cell receptor beta chain derives from a study of regulatory T cells in long-lasting Graves disease. This clonotype was counted ten times or more. Documented time point: newly diagnosed GD, antithyroid drugs for less than 3 months. PBMC RNA served as the TCR library source. According to the study, TCR beta libraries were built with iRepertoire HTBI primers and CDR3-region Arm-PCR. TCRdb called the multiplex PCR reads again in MiXCR, with one record for every CDR3 protein. The data contain about 540,000 distinct CDR3 sequences, roughly 14% of them singletons. Germline assignment: CDR1 SGHAT and CDR2 FQNNGV. The CDR3 totals 15 residues. The germline V and J ends were trimmed by 5 bases and 4 bases, with 18 bases remaining between them. Another study also made use of these data, one on T cells in Graves' hyperthyroidism and ophthalmopathy.

The clonotype comes from a man in his thirties or forties with Graves disease. J is TRBJ2-7 and V is TRBV11-2; D is unresolved. Sequenced material: peripheral blood mononuclear cells (PBMCs), taken at new diagnosis, from a patient treated with antithyroid drugs. CDR3 in amino acids: CASSQSAGRQYEQYF. The CDR3 DNA is TGTGCCAGCAGCCAATCTGCTGGTCGGCAATACGAGCAGTACTTC.